Listed below are T cell receptor beta chains from one sample, sequenced in a study of shared clonotypes between healthy human individuals. Generated by immunoSEQ multiplex PCR, the TCRdb table keeps only in-frame clones and is missing some. This sample carries under 600,000 clones, almost 97% of them seen once, and the ten largest clones take roughly 0.055%. The sequenced sample was naive CD4+ T cells sorted from blood. The receptors shown here come from a woman aged 30 to 39 in good health. Both conserved end residues are part of each CDR3. The order of the fields is V gene, D gene, J gene, clone size, CDR3 protein, CDR3 DNA. The D gene is left open where the match is weak. Clone size appears in some rows only: once, few, many, or a class for an expanded clone.

v_call: TRBV5-6; d_call: .; j_call: TRBJ1-4; clone_size: .; cdr3_aa: CASSLRRLTHEKLFF; cdr3_nt: TGTGCCAGCAGCTTGAGGCGTCTAACCCATGAAAAACTGTTTTTT
v_call: TRBV19; d_call: TRBD2; j_call: TRBJ2-1; clone_size: .; cdr3_aa: CATPGGSYNEQFF; cdr3_nt: TGTGCCACCCCGGGAGGCTCCTACAATGAGCAGTTCTTC
v_call: TRBV15; d_call: TRBD1; j_call: TRBJ1-5; clone_size: .; cdr3_aa: CATSGTNRGRNQPQHF; cdr3_nt: TGTGCCACCAGCGGGACCAACAGGGGGAGAAATCAGCCCCAGCATTTT
v_call: TRBV7-2; d_call: .; j_call: TRBJ2-7; clone_size: .; cdr3_aa: CASSLPLGPSYEQYF; cdr3_nt: TGTGCCAGCAGCTTACCCCTAGGCCCATCCTACGAGCAGTACTTC
v_call: TRBV4-1; d_call: TRBD2; j_call: TRBJ2-7; clone_size: .; cdr3_aa: CASSRLAGTTIGEQYF; cdr3_nt: TGCGCCAGCAGCCGACTTGCCGGGACTACAATTGGGGAGCAGTACTTC
v_call: TRBV28; d_call: TRBD1; j_call: TRBJ1-5; clone_size: once; cdr3_aa: CASSRQGSNQPQHF; cdr3_nt: TGTGCCAGCAGCCGACAGGGATCCAATCAGCCCCAGCATTTT
v_call: TRBV9; d_call: .; j_call: TRBJ2-1; clone_size: once; cdr3_aa: CASSVALGGGENEQFF; cdr3_nt: TGTGCCAGCAGCGTAGCTTTGGGAGGTGGGGAAAATGAGCAGTTCTTC
v_call: TRBV2; d_call: .; j_call: TRBJ1-2; clone_size: .; cdr3_aa: CASSVGDTHGYTF; cdr3_nt: TGTGCCAGCAGTGTCGGGGACACCCATGGCTACACCTTC
v_call: TRBV10-3; d_call: TRBD1; j_call: TRBJ1-1; clone_size: .; cdr3_aa: CAIKPSQGTEAFF; cdr3_nt: TGTGCCATCAAACCCTCACAGGGGACTGAAGCTTTCTTT
v_call: TRBV4-2; d_call: TRBD2; j_call: TRBJ2-3; clone_size: .; cdr3_aa: CASSQGTSLDTQYF; cdr3_nt: TGTGCCAGCAGCCAAGGGACTAGCCTTGATACGCAGTATTTT
v_call: TRBV7-9; d_call: .; j_call: TRBJ1-1; clone_size: .; cdr3_aa: CASSLVGSGTEAFF; cdr3_nt: TGTGCCAGCAGCTTAGTAGGGAGTGGGACTGAAGCTTTCTTT
v_call: TRBV28; d_call: .; j_call: TRBJ2-7; clone_size: .; cdr3_aa: CASSLSGGGPYEQYF; cdr3_nt: TGTGCCAGCTCCCTCTCGGGCGGCGGTCCCTACGAGCAGTACTTC
v_call: TRBV30; d_call: .; j_call: TRBJ2-2; clone_size: .; cdr3_aa: CAWSRRTNTGELFF; cdr3_nt: TGTGCCTGGAGTCGCAGAACGAACACCGGGGAGCTGTTTTTT
v_call: TRBV21-1; d_call: .; j_call: TRBJ2-5; clone_size: once; cdr3_aa: CASSKGGRRALKTQYF; cdr3_nt: TGTGCCAGCAGCAAAGGGGGTCGCAGGGCGCTAAAGACCCAGTACTTC
v_call: TRBV10-1; d_call: .; j_call: TRBJ1-5; clone_size: few; cdr3_aa: CASSEDRGYQPQHF; cdr3_nt: TGCGCCAGCAGTGAAGATCGTGGTTACCAGCCCCAGCATTTT
v_call: TRBV11-2; d_call: TRBD1; j_call: TRBJ2-2; clone_size: .; cdr3_aa: CASSRTGSNTGELFF; cdr3_nt: TGTGCCAGCAGCCGGACAGGGAGCAACACCGGGGAGCTGTTTTTT
v_call: TRBV6-5; d_call: .; j_call: TRBJ1-4; clone_size: .; cdr3_aa: CASGGGLGEKLFF; cdr3_nt: TGTGCCTCCGGCGGGGGGCTAGGTGAAAAACTGTTTTTT
v_call: TRBV10-2; d_call: TRBD2; j_call: TRBJ2-7; clone_size: .; cdr3_aa: CASSEEGGGLVPTEQYF; cdr3_nt: TGCGCCAGCAGTGAAGAGGGGGGGGGACTAGTTCCGACCGAGCAGTACTTC
v_call: TRBV10-2; d_call: TRBD2; j_call: TRBJ2-3; clone_size: .; cdr3_aa: CASKLAGETDTQYF; cdr3_nt: TGCGCCAGCAAGTTAGCGGGAGAAACAGATACGCAGTATTTT
v_call: TRBV6-1; d_call: .; j_call: TRBJ1-4; clone_size: .; cdr3_aa: CASREDTYPGKLFF; cdr3_nt: TGTGCCAGCAGAGAGGACACCTACCCCGGGAAACTGTTTTTT
v_call: TRBV4-2; d_call: .; j_call: TRBJ2-1; clone_size: .; cdr3_aa: CASSQIGSSYNEQFF; cdr3_nt: TGTGCCAGCAGCCAAATAGGGAGCTCCTACAATGAGCAGTTCTTC